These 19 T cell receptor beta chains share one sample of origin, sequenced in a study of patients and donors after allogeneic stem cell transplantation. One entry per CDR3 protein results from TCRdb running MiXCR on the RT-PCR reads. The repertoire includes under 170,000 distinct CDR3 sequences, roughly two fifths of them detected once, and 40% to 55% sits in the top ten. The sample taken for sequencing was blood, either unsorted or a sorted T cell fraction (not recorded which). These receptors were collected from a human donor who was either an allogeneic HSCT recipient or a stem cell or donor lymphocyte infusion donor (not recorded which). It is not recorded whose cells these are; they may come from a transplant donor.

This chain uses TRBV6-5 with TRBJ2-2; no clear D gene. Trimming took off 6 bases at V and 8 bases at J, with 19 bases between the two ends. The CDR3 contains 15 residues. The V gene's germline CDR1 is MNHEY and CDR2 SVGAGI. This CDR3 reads CASSIASAPRGELFF. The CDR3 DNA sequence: TGTGCCAGCAGCATTGCCAGCGCCCCTCGTGGGGAGCTGTTTTTT.

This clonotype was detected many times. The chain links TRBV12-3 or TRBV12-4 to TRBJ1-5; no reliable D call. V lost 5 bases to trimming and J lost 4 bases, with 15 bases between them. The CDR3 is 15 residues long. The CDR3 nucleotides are TGTGCCAGCAGTCCCAGTCCAGGACGTAATCAGCCCCAGCATTTT. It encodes CASSPSPGRNQPQHF.

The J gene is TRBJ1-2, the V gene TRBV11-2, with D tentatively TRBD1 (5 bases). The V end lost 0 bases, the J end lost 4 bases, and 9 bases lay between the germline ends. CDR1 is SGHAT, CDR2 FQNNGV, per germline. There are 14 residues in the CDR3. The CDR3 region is CASSLEDNFYGYTF. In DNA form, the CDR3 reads TGTGCCAGCAGCTTAGAGGACAACTTCTATGGCTACACCTTC.

The CDR3 nucleotides read TGCGCCAGCAGCCGCCTCCGGGACAGGGTAACAGATACGCAGTATTTT. Translation: CASSRLRDRVTDTQYF. The chain couples TRBV4-3 to TRBJ2-3, with 9 bases matching TRBD1. Germline CDR1 is LGHNA and CDR2 is YSLEER. The CDR3 runs 16 residues. Unmatched junction bases numbered 8, after V lost 4 bases and J lost 3 bases.

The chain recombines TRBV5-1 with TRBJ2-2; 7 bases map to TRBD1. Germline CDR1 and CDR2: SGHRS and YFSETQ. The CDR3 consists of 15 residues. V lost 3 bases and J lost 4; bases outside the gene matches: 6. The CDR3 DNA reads TGCGCCAGCAGCTGGAAGGGACAGTCCACCGGGGAGCTGTTTTTT. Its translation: CASSWKGQSTGELFF.

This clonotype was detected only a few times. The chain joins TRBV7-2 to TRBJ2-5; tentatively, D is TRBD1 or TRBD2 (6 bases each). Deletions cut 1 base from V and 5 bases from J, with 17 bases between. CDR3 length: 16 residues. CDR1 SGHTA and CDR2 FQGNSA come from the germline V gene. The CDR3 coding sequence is TGTGCCAGCAGCTTAGAACGGGGGCGACCTCAGGAGACCCAGTACTTC. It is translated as CASSLERGRPQETQYF.

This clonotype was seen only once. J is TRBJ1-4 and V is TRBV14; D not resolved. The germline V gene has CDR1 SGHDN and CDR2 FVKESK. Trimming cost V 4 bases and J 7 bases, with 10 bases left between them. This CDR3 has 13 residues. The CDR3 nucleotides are TGTGCCAGCAGCCCACGCTTGGGTGAAAAACTGTTTTTT. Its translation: CASSPRLGEKLFF.

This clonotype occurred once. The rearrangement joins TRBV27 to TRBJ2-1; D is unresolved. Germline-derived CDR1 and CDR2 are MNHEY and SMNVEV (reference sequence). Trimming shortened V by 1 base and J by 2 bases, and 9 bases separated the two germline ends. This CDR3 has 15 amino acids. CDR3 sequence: CASSLWAIPYNEQFF. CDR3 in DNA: TGTGCCAGCAGTTTATGGGCGATCCCCTACAATGAGCAGTTCTTC.

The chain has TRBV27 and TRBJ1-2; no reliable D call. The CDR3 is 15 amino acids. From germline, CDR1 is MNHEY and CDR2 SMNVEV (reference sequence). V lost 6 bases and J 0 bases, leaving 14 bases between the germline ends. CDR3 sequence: CASSPSGFANYGYTF. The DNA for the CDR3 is TGTGCCAGCAGCCCGTCAGGTTTTGCTAACTATGGCTACACCTTC.

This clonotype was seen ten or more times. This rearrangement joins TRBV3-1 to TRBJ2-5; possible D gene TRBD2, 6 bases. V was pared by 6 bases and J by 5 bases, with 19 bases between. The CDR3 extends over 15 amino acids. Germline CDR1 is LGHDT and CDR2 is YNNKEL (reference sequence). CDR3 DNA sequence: TGTGCCAGCAGTCCTCCGGGACTGGGCCGGGAGACCCAGTACTTC. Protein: CASSPPGLGRETQYF.

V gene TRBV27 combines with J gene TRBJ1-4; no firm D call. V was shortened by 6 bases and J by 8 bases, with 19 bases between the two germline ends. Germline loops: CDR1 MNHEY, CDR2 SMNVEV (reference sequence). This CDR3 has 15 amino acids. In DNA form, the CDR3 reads TGTGCCAGCAGCCGGACGTCTCCGCTAGGGGAAAAACTGTTTTTT. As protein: CASSRTSPLGEKLFF. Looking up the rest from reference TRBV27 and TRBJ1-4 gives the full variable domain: EAQVTQNPRYLITVTGKKLTVTCSQNMNHEYMSWYRQDPGLGLRQIYYSMNVEVTDKGDVPEGYKVSRKEKRNFPLILESPSPNQTSLYFCASSRTSPLGEKLFFGSGTQLSVL.

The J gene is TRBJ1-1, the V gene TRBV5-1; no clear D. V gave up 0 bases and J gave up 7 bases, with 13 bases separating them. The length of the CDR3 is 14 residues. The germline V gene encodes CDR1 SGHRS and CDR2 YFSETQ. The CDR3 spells CASSLVLGLDEAFF. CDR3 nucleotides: TGCGCCAGCAGCTTGGTACTGGGGTTGGATGAAGCTTTCTTT.

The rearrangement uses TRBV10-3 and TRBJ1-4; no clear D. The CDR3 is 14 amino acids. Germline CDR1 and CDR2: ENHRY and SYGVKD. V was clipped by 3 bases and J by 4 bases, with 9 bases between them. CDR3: CAISDGQNNEKLFF. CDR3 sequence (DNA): TGTGCCATCAGTGATGGGCAGAATAATGAAAAACTGTTTTTT.

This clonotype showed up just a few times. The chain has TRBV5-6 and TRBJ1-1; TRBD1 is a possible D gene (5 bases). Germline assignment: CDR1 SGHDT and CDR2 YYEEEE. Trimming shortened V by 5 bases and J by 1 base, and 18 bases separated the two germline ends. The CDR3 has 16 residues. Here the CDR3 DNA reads TGTGCCAGCAGTCTGGATCAGGGCGGTTGGAACACTGAAGCTTTCTTT. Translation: CASSLDQGGWNTEAFF.

The CDR3 is CSAHSSQGMGEKLFF. CDR3 coding DNA: TGCAGTGCCCACAGTAGCCAGGGAATGGGTGAAAAACTGTTTTTT. This chain links TRBV20-1 with TRBJ1-4; possible D gene TRBD1, 5 bases. The CDR3 is 15 residues long. Germline V gene sequence: CDR1 DFQATT, CDR2 SNEGSKA (reference sequence). Between the trimmed V and J ends, which lost 6 bases and 7 bases, there was a span of 21 bases.

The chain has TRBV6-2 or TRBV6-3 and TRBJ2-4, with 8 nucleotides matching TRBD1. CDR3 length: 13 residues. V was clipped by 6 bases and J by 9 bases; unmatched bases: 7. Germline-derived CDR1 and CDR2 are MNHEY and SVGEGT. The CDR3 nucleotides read TGTGCCAGCAGCCAGGACAGGGCGCTCATTCAGTACTTC. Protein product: CASSQDRALIQYF.

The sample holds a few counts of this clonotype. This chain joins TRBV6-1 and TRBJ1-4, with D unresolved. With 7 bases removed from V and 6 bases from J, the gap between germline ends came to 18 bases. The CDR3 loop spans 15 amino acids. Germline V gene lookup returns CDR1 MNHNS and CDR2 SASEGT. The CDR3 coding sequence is TGTGCCAGCATAAAGGACCGGGAGGTCGATGAAAAACTGTTTTTT. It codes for CASIKDREVDEKLFF.

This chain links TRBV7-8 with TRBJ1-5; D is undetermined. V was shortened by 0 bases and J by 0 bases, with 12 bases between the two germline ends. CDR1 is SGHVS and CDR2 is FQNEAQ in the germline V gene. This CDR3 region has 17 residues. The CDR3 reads CASSLAGLKYSNQPQHF. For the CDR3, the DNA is TGTGCCAGCAGCTTAGCCGGCCTAAAGTATAGCAATCAGCCCCAGCATTTT.

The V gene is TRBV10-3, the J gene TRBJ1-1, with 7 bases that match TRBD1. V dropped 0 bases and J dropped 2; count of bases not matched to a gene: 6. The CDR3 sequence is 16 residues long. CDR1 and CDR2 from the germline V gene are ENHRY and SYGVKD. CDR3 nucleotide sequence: TGTGCCATCAGTGAGTCTAGAGGGGGCCCAAACACTGAAGCTTTCTTT. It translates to CAISESRGGPNTEAFF.